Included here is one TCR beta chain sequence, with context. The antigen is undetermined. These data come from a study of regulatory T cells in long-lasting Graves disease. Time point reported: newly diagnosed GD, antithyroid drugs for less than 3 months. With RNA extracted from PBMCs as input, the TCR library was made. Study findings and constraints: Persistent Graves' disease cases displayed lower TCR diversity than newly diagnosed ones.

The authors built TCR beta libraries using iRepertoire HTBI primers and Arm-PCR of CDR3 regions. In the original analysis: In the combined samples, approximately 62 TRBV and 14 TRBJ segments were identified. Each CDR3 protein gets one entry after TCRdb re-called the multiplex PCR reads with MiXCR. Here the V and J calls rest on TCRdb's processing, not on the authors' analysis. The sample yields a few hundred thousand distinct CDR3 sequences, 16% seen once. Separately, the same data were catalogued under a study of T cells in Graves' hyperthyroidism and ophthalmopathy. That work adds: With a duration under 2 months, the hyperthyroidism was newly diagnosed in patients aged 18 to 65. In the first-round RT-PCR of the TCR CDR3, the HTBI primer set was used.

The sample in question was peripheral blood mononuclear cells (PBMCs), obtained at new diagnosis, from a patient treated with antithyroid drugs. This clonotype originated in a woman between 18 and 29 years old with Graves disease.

The CDR3 spells CASSREPEQTQYF. CDR3 nucleotides: TGCGCCAGCAGCCGTGAACCCGAGCAGACCCAGTACTTC. This chain links TRBV5-1 with TRBJ2-5; D gene uncertain. V was trimmed by 4 bases and J by 6 bases, leaving 13 bases between them. The V gene's germline CDR1 is SGHRS and CDR2 YFSETQ. The CDR3 totals 13 residues.